This T cell receptor (beta chain) was recovered during a study of shared clonotypes between healthy human individuals. Each cell subset's genomic DNA was divided evenly among several immunoSEQ plates. Profiled with immunoSEQ multiplex PCR; TCRdb holds only in-frame clones, not every one. The sample has millions of clones; around 94% are singletons. General study results and limits: Memory subsets had estimated richness that was generally smaller than that of naive subsets.

Those who donated were healthy HIV-negative adults, with no recent acute infections or vaccinations reported. The V and J ends lost 6 bases and 0 bases respectively, with 3 bases between them. The CDR3 consists of 12 residues. Germline loops: CDR1 SEHNR, CDR2 FQNEAQ (reference sequence). As regards this clone: The antigen remains unidentified.

The sequenced sample was naive CD4+ T cells sorted from blood. Subset meaning: CD45RA+ positively selected. This rearrangement joins TRBV7-9 to TRBJ1-5; D is ambiguous. The source of this sequence is a man younger than 30 in good health. CDR3 in DNA: TGTGCCAGCAGAGATAGCAATCAGCCCCAGCATTTT. This sequence encodes CASRDSNQPQHF.